A single sample gave rise to the 20 T cell receptor beta chains below, sequenced in a study of CD8 T cells in ankylosing spondylitis. TCRdb analysed the 5' RACE reads with MiXCR anew, one entry per CDR3 protein. The sample has roughly 160,000 distinct CDR3 sequences; under 14% are singletons. Specimen: blood, either unsorted or a sorted T cell fraction (not recorded which). The receptors originated from a male donor with ankylosing spondylitis or in good health (not recorded which).

The rearrangement joins TRBV19 to TRBJ2-3, with TRBD1 matching over 7 bases. The germline gives CDR1 LNHDA, CDR2 SQIVND (reference sequence). The junction had 7 bases not matched to a gene; V was cut back by 6 bases and J by 4 bases. The CDR3 covers 14 residues. CDR3 nucleotides: TGTGCCAGTAGCCCGGACAGGATCGCAGATACGCAGTATTTT. This gives the protein CASSPDRIADTQYF.

At least ten counts were recorded for this clonotype. DNA of the CDR3: TGTGCCAGCAGTTACGGGAGGGTCGGACAGGGGAGGAATCAGCCCCAGCATTTT. Protein product: CASSYGRVGQGRNQPQHF. This chain joins TRBV6-5 and TRBJ1-5; 9 nucleotides line up with TRBD1. Germline V gives CDR1 MNHEY, CDR2 SVGAGI. The CDR3 covers 18 residues. The trim removed 2 bases at V and 4 bases at J, leaving 12 bases unmatched.

This clonotype has just a few counts. V usage is TRBV20-1 and J usage is TRBJ2-3; TRBD2 matches 13 bases. The V segment lost 5 bases and the J segment 0 bases; nucleotides outside the gene matches: 11. Germline loops: CDR1 DFQATT, CDR2 SNEGSKA (reference sequence). The CDR3 is 18 residues long. As DNA, the CDR3 is TGCAGTGCTGAACGGACTAGCGGGGGAATAGGTAGCACAGATACGCAGTATTTT. The encoded protein is CSAERTSGGIGSTDTQYF.

This clonotype was picked up many times. The rearrangement uses TRBV5-6 and TRBJ2-2; a possible D gene is TRBD2 (5 bases). Deletions cut 0 bases from V and 3 bases from J, with 9 bases between. The CDR3 totals 15 residues. Germline V gene data show CDR1 as SGHDT and CDR2 as YYEEEE. CDR3 bases: TGTGCCAGCAGCTTGGTGGCGGACTACACCGGGGAGCTGTTTTTT. Translating gives CASSLVADYTGELFF.

This clonotype was seen many times. The chain recombines TRBV12-3 or TRBV12-4 with TRBJ1-2; the D gene is possibly TRBD1 (5 bases). The ends were cut back, 4 bases at V and 2 bases at J, with 11 bases in the middle. The CDR3 is 14 amino acids. DNA for the CDR3: TGTGCCAGCAGTTCGACGACAGTAAACTATGGCTACACCTTC. It codes for CASSSTTVNYGYTF.

This clonotype came up a few times. V is TRBV30 and J is TRBJ2-1, with 13 nucleotides matching TRBD2. The CDR3 consists of 18 residues. Germline V gene sequence: CDR1 GTSNPN, CDR2 SVGIG (reference sequence). Germline trimming cut 1 base from V and 10 bases from J; bases unmatched to any gene: 16. CDR3 loop: CAWSGRTSGRGANKEQFF. In DNA, the CDR3 is TGTGCCTGGAGTGGTCGGACTAGCGGGAGAGGGGCGAATAAGGAGCAGTTCTTC.

This clonotype came up many times. The DNA of the CDR3 is TGTGCCACAAGACAGGGAGACACCGGGGAGCTGTTTTTT. It translates to CATRQGDTGELFF. This chain uses TRBV10-3 with TRBJ2-2; TRBD1 matches 7 bases. Per germline, CDR1 ENHRY and CDR2 SYGVKD. V was clipped by 10 bases and J by 3 bases; unmatched bases: 5. The CDR3 contains 13 residues.

This clonotype was detected many times. This chain links TRBV3-1 with TRBJ2-1, with D perhaps matching TRBD2 (7 bases). Germline assignment: CDR1 LGHDT and CDR2 YNNKEL (reference sequence). The CDR3 runs 16 residues. V was clipped by 0 bases and J by 4 bases, with 13 bases between them. In DNA form, the CDR3 reads TGTGCCAGCAGCCAAGATAGCAGGGGAGGGTACAATGAGCAGTTCTTC. Residues: CASSQDSRGGYNEQFF.

The table lists this clonotype with a count of one. A much larger clone sits a single nucleotide away, making a read error possible. This chain uses TRBV6-2 or TRBV6-3 with TRBJ2-3; the D gene is possibly TRBD1 (6 bases). The CDR3 spans 15 residues. Germline-derived CDR1 and CDR2 are MNHEY and SVGEGT. Deletions cut 5 bases from V and 0 bases from J, with 12 bases between. The CDR3 region is CASSEGHSSTDTQYF. The CDR3 DNA sequence: TGTGCCAGCAGTGAGGGACACTCTAGCACAGATACGCAGTATTTT.

The gene calls are TRBV12-3 or TRBV12-4 and TRBJ2-5; D is possibly TRBD1 (5 bases). Trimming stripped 3 bases from V and 4 bases from J, with 9 bases between. The CDR3 covers 13 residues. The CDR3 sequence: CASSFSQGETQYF. In nucleotides, the CDR3 is TGTGCCAGCAGTTTCTCGCAGGGAGAGACCCAGTACTTC.

The rearrangement links TRBV12-3 or TRBV12-4 to TRBJ2-3; a possible D gene is TRBD1 (5 bases). V was trimmed by 5 bases and J by 5 bases, leaving 14 bases between them. This CDR3 is 14 amino acids long. CDR3 region: CASSLDRRKDTQYF. The CDR3 coding sequence is TGTGCCAGCAGTCTAGACAGACGGAAAGATACGCAGTATTTT.

The chain links TRBV6-1 to TRBJ1-3; D is ambiguous. Between the trimmed V and J ends, which lost 7 bases and 4 bases, there was a span of 8 bases. Germline CDR1 MNHNS, CDR2 SASEGT. This CDR3 has 12 amino acids. The CDR3 here is CASIYRGNTIYF. CDR3 DNA: TGTGCCAGCATCTATCGGGGAAACACCATATATTTT.

This clonotype showed up many times. The genes are TRBV12-3 or TRBV12-4 and TRBJ2-1, with 7 bases that match TRBD2. The CDR3 covers 13 residues. Unmatched junction bases numbered 0, after V lost 5 bases and J lost 2 bases. The DNA for the CDR3 is TGTGCCAGCAGTACTAGCGCCTACAATGAGCAGTTCTTC. Translation: CASSTSAYNEQFF.

This clonotype was seen ten or more times. V gene TRBV5-1 combines with J gene TRBJ2-2; D is possibly TRBD1 (7 bases). The CDR3 has 15 amino acids. Looked up from germline, CDR1 is SGHRS and CDR2 is YFSETQ. V gave up 4 bases and J gave up 4 bases, with 14 bases separating them. The CDR3 reads CASSQEGAPTGELFF. The CDR3 DNA reads TGCGCCAGCAGCCAGGAGGGGGCGCCCACCGGGGAGCTGTTTTTT.

As to this clonotype: A much larger clone differs by one base, so this may be a read error. The rearrangement joins TRBV10-3 to TRBJ2-1, with 9 bases that match TRBD2. This CDR3 has 16 amino acids. Germline values: CDR1 ENHRY, CDR2 SYGVKD. This CDR3 is CTTSPGTSLTLDEQFF. The CDR3 DNA reads as TGTACCACCTCTCCGGGGACTAGCCTCACCCTGGATGAGCAGTTCTTC.

This clonotype was recorded once. This chain connects TRBV10-3 to TRBJ2-2, with 9 bases that match TRBD1. CDR3 size: 16 residues. The trim removed 2 bases at V and 3 bases at J, leaving 4 bases unmatched. Per germline, CDR1 ENHRY and CDR2 SYGVKD. The CDR3 protein is CAISEPGQGHTGELFF. CDR3 coding DNA: TGTGCCATCAGTGAGCCGGGACAGGGTCACACCGGGGAGCTGTTTTTT.

This clonotype occurred many times. The genes are TRBV10-3 and TRBJ2-4, with D unclear. CDR3 length: 12 residues. With 3 bases removed from V and 2 bases from J, the gap between germline ends came to 2 bases. The germline CDR1 and CDR2 sequences are ENHRY and SYGVKD. The CDR3 DNA reads TGTGCCATCAGTGATACCAAAAACATTCAGTACTTC. Amino acids: CAISDTKNIQYF.

This clonotype was recorded at least ten times. The V and J genes are TRBV12-3 or TRBV12-4 and TRBJ1-5, with TRBD1 matching over 9 bases. The junction had 6 bases not matched to a gene; V was cut back by 3 bases and J by 3 bases. The CDR3 covers 16 residues. The chain's CDR3 is CASSFVGTGINQPQHF. The CDR3 bases are TGTGCCAGCAGTTTCGTGGGGACAGGGATCAATCAGCCCCAGCATTTT.

About this clonotype: A much larger clone lies one base from this, so it may be a read error. The chain couples TRBV12-3 or TRBV12-4 to TRBJ2-1; 9 nucleotides line up with TRBD2. CDR3 size: 15 residues. Trimming removed 6 bases from V and 4 bases from J; junction bases left unmatched: 7. CDR3 sequence reads: CASSDRTSEYNEQFF. The CDR3 region has the DNA TGTGCCAGCAGCGACCGGACTAGCGAGTACAATGAGCAGTTCTTC.

This chain uses TRBV25-1 with TRBJ2-7; D ambiguous. The CDR3 is made up of 14 amino acids. The germline V and J ends were trimmed by 2 bases and 0 bases, with 8 bases remaining between them. Germline V lookup: CDR1 MGHDK, CDR2 SYGVNS. The CDR3 reads CASSEHGSSYEQYF. The CDR3 DNA reads TGTGCCAGCAGTGAACACGGAAGCTCCTACGAGCAGTACTTC.